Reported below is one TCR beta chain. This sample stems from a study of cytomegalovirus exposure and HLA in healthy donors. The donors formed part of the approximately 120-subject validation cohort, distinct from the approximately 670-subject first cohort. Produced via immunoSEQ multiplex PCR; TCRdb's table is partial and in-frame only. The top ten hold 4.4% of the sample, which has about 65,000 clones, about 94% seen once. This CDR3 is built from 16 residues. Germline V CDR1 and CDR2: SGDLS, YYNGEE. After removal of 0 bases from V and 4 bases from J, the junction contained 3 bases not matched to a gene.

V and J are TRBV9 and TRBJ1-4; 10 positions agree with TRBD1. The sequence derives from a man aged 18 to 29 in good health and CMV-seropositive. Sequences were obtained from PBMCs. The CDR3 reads CASSVGQGADNEKLFF. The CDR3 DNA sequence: TGTGCCAGCAGCGTAGGACAGGGGGCGGATAATGAAAAACTGTTTTTT.